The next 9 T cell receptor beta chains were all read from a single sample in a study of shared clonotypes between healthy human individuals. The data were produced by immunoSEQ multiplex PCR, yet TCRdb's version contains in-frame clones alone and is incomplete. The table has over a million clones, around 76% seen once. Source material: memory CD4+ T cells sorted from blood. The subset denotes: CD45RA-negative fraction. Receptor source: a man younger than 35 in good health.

CDR3 nucleotide sequence: TGTGCCAGCAGCACCTCCGGGACAGGGTACGGGACCCAGTACTTC. Translating it yields CASSTSGTGYGTQYF. V is TRBV9 and J is TRBJ2-5; 9 bases are shared with TRBD1. V lost 4 bases to trimming and J lost 7 bases; unmatched junction nucleotides: 11. This CDR3 has 15 amino acids. Germline values: CDR1 SGDLS, CDR2 YYNGEE.

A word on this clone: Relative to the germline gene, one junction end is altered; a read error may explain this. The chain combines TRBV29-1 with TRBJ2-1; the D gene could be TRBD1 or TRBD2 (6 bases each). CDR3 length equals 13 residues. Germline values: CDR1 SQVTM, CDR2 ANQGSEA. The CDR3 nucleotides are TGCAGCGTTGAGGGTTCGGGCAGGGGAGGAACGCTCTTC. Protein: CSVEGSGRGGTLF.

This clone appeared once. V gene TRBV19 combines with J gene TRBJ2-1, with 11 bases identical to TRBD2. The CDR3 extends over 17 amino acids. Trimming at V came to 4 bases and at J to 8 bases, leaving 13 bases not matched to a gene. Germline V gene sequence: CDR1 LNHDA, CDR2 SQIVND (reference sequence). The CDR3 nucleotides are TGTGCCAGTAGTAGGGGTAGCGGGAGGGCCGTCTATCATGAGCAGTTCTTC. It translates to CASSRGSGRAVYHEQFF.

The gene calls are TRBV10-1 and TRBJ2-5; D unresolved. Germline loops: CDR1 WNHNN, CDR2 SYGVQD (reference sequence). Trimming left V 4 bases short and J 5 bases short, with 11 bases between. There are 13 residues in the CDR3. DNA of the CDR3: TGCGCCAGCAGTGGTGGGGTCGGGGAGACCCAGTACTTC. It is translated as CASSGGVGETQYF.

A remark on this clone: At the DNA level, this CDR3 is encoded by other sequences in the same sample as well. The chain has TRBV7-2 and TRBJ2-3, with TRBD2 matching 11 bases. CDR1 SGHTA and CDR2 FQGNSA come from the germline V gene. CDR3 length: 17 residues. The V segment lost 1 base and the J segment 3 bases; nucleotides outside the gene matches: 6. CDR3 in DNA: TGTGCCAGCAGCTTAGGGTTAGCGGGAGGGTCGACAGATACGCAGTATTTT. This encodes CASSLGLAGGSTDTQYF.

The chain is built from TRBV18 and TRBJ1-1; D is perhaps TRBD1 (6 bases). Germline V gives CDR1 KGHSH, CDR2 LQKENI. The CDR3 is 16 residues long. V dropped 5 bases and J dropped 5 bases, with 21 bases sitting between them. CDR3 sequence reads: CASSKYGDTPYTEAFF. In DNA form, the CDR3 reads TGTGCCAGCTCAAAATATGGGGACACCCCGTATACTGAAGCTTTCTTT. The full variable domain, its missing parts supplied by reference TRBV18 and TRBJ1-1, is NAGVMQNPRHLVRRRGQEARLRCSPMKGHSHVYWYRQLPEEGLKFMVYLQKENIIDESGMPKERFSAEFPKEGPSILRIQQVVRGDSAAYFCASSKYGDTPYTEAFFGQGTRLTVV.

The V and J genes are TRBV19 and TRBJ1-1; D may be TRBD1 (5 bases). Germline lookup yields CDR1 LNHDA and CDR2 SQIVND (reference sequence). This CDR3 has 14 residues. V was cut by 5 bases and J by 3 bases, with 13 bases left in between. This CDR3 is CASSLRAGDTEAFF. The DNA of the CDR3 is TGTGCCAGTAGTTTACGCGCGGGGGACACTGAAGCTTTCTTT. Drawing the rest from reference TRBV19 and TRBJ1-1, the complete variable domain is DGGITQSPKYLFRKEGQNVTLSCEQNLNHDAMYWYRQDPGQGLRLIYYSQIVNDFQKGDIAEGYSVSREKKESFPLTVTSAQKNPTAFYLCASSLRAGDTEAFFGQGTRLTVV.

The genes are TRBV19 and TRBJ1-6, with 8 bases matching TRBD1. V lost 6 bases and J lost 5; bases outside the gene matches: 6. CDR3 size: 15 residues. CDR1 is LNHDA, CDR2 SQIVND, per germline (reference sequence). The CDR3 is CASRSDRGNNSPLHF. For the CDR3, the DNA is TGTGCCAGTAGAAGCGACAGGGGAAATAATTCACCCCTCCACTTT.

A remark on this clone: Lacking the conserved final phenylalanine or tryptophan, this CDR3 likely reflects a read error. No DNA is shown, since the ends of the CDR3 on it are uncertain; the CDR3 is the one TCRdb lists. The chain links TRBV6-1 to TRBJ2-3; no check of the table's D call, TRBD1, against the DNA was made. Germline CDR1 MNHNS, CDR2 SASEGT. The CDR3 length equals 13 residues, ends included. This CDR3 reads CASSETDRAQRLI.